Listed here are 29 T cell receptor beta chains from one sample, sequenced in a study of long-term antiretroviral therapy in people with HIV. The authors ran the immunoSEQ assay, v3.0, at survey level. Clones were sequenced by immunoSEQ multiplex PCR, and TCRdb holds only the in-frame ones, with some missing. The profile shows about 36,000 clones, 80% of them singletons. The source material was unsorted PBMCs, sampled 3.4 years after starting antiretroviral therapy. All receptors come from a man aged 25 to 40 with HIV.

The CDR3 loop reads CASSFVKGSEAFF. The CDR3 DNA sequence: TGTGCCAGCAGCTTCGTTAAGGGGTCTGAAGCTTTCTTT. The chain links TRBV7-9 to TRBJ1-1; TRBD1 is a possible D gene (5 bases). CDR1 is SEHNR, CDR2 FQNEAQ, per germline (reference sequence). Trimming removed 3 bases from V and 6 bases from J, with 11 bases in between. The CDR3 covers 13 residues.

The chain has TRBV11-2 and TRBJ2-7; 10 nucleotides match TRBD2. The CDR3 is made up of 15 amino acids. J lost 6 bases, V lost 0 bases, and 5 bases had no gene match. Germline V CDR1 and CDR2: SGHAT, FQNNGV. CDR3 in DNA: TGTGCCAGCAGCTTAGACGCGGCTAGCGGGGGCGAGCAGTACTTC. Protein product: CASSLDAASGGEQYF.

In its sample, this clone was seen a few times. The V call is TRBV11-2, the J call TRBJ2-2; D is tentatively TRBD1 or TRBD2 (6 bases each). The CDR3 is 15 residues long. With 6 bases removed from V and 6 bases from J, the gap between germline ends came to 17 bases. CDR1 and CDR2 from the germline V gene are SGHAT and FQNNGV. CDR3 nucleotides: TGTGCCAGCAGGGAGGGGACACATGTAGCCGGGGAGCTGTTTTTT. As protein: CASREGTHVAGELFF.

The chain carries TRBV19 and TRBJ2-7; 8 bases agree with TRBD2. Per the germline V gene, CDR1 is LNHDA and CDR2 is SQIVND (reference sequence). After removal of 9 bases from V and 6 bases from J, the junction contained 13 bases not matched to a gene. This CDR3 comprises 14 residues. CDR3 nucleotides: TGTGCCAGCCGGGGGACTGGTAGCGGGACCGAGCAGTACTTC. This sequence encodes CASRGTGSGTEQYF.

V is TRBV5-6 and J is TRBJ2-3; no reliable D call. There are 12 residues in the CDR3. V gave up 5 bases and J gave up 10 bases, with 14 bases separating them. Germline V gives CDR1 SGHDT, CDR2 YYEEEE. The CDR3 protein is CASRPQAGPQYF. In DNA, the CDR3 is TGTGCCAGCAGGCCGCAGGCAGGCCCGCAGTATTTT.

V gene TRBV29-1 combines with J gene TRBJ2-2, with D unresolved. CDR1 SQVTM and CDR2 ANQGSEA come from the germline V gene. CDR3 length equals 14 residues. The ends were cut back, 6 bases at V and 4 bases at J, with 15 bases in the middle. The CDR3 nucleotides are TGCAGCGTGACCTCATATGCCAGCACCGGGGAGCTGTTTTTT. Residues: CSVTSYASTGELFF.

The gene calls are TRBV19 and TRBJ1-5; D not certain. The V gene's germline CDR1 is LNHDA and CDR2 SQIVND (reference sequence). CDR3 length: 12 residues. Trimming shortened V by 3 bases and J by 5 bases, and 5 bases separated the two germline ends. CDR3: CASSILDQPQHF. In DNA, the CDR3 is TGTGCCAGTAGTATCCTCGATCAGCCCCAGCATTTT.

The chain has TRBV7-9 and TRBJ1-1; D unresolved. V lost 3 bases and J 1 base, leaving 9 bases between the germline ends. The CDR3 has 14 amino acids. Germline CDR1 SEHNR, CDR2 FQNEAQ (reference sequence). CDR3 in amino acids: CASSLGPGNTEAFF. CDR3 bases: TGTGCCAGCAGCTTGGGCCCGGGGAACACTGAAGCTTTCTTT.

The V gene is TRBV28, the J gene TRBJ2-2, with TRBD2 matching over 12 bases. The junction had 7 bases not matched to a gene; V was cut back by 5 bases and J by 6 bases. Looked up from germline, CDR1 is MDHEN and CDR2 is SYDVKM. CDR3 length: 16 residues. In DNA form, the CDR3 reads TGTGCCAGCAGTCCCCCCTCTAGCGGGAGGGCCGGGGAGCTGTTTTTT. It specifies CASSPPSSGRAGELFF.

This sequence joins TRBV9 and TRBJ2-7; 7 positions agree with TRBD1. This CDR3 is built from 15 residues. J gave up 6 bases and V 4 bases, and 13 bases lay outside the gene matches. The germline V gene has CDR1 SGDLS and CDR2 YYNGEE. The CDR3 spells CASSYRDRALGEQYF. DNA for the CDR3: TGTGCCAGCAGCTACCGGGACAGAGCCCTGGGCGAGCAGTACTTC.

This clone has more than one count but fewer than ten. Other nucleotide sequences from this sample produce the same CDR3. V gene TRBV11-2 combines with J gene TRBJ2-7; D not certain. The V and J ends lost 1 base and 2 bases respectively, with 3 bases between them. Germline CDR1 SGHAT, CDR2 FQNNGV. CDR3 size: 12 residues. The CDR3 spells CASSLGAYEQYF. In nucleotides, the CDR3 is TGTGCCAGCAGCTTAGGAGCCTACGAGCAGTACTTC.

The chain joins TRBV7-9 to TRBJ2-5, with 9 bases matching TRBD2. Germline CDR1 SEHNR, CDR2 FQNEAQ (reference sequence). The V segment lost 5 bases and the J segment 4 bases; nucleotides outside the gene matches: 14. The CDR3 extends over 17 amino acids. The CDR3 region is CASSPKIPGLAGETQYF. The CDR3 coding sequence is TGTGCCAGCAGCCCTAAAATTCCGGGACTAGCAGGAGAGACCCAGTACTTC.

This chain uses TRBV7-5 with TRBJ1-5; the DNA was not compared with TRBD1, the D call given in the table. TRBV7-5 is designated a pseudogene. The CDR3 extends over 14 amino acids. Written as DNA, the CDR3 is TGTGCCAGAAGCTTCAACAGGGCAAGTCAGCCCCAGCATTTT. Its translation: CARSFNRASQPQHF.

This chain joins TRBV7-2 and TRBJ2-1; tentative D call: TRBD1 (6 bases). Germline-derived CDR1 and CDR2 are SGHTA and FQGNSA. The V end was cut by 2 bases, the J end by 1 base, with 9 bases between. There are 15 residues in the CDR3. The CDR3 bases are TGTGCCAGCAGCTTATACAGGGTGTCCTACAATGAGCAGTTCTTC. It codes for CASSLYRVSYNEQFF.

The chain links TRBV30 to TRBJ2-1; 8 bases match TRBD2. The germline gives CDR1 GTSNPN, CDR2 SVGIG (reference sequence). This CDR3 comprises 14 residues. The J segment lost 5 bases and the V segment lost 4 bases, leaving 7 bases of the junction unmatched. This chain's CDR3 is CAWITVSGNNEQFF. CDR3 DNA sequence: TGTGCCTGGATCACTGTTAGCGGGAACAATGAGCAGTTCTTC.

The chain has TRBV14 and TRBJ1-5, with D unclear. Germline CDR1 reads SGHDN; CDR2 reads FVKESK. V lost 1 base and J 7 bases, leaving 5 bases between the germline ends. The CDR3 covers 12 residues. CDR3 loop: CASSQVQQPQHF. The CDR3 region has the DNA TGTGCCAGCAGCCAAGTCCAGCAGCCCCAGCATTTT.

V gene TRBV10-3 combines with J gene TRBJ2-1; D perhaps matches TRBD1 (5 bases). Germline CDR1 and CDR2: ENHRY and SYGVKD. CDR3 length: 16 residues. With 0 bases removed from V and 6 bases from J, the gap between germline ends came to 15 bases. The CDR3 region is CAISESQGIDPNEQFF. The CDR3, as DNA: TGTGCCATCAGTGAGTCTCAGGGAATTGACCCCAATGAGCAGTTCTTC.

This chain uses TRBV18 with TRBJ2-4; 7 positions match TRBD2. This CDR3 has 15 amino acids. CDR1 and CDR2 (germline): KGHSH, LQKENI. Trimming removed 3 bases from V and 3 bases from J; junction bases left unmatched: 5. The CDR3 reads CASSPWEGGKNIQYF. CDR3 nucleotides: TGTGCCAGCTCACCTTGGGAGGGCGGCAAAAACATTCAGTACTTC.

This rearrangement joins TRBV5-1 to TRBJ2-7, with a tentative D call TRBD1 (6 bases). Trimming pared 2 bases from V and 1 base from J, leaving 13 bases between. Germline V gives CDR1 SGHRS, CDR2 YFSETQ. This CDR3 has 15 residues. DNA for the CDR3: TGCGCCAGCAGCTTACAGGGTTCGGGGTCCTACGAGCAGTACTTC. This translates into CASSLQGSGSYEQYF.

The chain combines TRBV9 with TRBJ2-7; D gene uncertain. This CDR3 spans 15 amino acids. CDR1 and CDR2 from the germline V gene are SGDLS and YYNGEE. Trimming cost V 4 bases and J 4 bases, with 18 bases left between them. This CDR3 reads CASSKGPSSIYEQYF. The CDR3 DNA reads TGTGCCAGCAGCAAAGGTCCTTCCTCTATTTACGAGCAGTACTTC. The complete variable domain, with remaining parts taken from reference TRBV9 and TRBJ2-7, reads DSGVTQTPKHLITATGQRVTLRCSPRSGDLSVYWYQQSLDQGLQFLIQYYNGEERAKGNILERFSAQQFPDLHSELNLSSLELGDSALYFCASSKGPSSIYEQYFGPGTRLTVT.

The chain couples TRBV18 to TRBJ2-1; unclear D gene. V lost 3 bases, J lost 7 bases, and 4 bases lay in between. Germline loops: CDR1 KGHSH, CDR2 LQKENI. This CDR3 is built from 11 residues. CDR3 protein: CASSPVNEQFF. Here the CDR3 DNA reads TGTGCCAGCTCACCTGTAAATGAGCAGTTCTTC.

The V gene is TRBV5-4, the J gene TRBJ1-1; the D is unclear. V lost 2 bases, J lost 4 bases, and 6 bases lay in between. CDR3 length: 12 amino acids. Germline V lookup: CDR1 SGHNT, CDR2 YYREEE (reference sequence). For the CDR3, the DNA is TGTGCCAGCAGCTTCGGGCGCACTGAAGCTTTCTTT. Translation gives CASSFGRTEAFF.

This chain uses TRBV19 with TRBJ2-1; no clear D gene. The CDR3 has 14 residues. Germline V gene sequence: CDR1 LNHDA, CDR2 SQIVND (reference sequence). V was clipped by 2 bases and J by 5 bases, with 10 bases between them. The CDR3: CASSIPRANNEQFF. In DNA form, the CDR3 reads TGTGCCAGTAGTATACCCCGGGCCAACAATGAGCAGTTCTTC.

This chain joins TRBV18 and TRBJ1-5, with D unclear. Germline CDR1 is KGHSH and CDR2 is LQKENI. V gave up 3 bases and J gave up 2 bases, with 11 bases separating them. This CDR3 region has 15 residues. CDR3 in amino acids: CASSPYREGNQPQHF. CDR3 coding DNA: TGTGCCAGCTCACCTTATAGGGAGGGCAATCAGCCCCAGCATTTT.

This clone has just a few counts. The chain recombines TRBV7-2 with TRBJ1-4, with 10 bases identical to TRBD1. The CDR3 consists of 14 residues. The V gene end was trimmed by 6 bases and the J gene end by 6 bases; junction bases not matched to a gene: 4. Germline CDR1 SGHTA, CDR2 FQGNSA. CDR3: CASSPDRGDEKLFF. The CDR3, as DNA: TGTGCCAGCAGTCCGGACAGGGGGGATGAAAAACTGTTTTTT.

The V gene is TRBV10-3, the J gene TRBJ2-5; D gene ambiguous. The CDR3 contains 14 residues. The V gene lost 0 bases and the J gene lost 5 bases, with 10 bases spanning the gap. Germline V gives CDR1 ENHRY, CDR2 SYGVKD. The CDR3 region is CAISESTSTETQYF. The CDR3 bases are TGTGCCATCAGTGAGTCTACATCTACTGAGACCCAGTACTTC.

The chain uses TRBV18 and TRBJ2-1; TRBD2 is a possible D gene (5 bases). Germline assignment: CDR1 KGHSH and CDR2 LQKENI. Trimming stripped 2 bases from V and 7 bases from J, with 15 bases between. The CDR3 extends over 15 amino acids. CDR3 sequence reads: CASSPTKLPGNEQFF. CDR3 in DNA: TGTGCCAGCTCACCAACAAAACTCCCGGGGAATGAGCAGTTCTTC.

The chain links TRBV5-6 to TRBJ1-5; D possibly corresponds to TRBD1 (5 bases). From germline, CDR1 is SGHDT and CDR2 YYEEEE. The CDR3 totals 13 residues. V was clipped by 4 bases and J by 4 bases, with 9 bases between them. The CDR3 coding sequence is TGTGCCAGCAGCCGAAGACAGAATCAGCCCCAGCATTTT. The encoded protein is CASSRRQNQPQHF.

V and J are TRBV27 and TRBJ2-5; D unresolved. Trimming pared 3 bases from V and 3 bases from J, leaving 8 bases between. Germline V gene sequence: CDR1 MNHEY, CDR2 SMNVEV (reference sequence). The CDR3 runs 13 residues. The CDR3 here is CASSFSSKETQYF. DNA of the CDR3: TGTGCCAGCAGTTTCAGTAGCAAAGAGACCCAGTACTTC.